This TCR beta chain was captured in a study of blood T cell repertoires in COVID-19. Study summary: Acute and convalescent COVID-19 specimens originated in the United States, Italy and Spain. T cells, B-cell-depleted T cells, or PBMCs provided the cDNA or gDNA that served as material.

Original analysis: Amplified reference gene primers provided the basis for estimating nucleated cell counts. Clones were sequenced by immunoSEQ multiplex PCR, and TCRdb holds only the in-frame ones, with some missing. The D gene and trimming were derived from the DNA, and the V and J assignments and clone size from that table. The sample records 120,000 to 150,000 clones, roughly 86% being singletons. Trimming took 0 bases from V and 9 from J, leaving 9 bases between them. Germline assignment: CDR1 LNHNV and CDR2 YYDKDF (reference sequence). The CDR3 contains 14 residues. The chain carries TRBV15 and TRBJ1-6; the D is unclear. This receptor was obtained from a man aged 50-60 years with active or convalescent COVID-19. The sample consisted of peripheral blood. The CDR3 coding sequence is TGTGCCACCAGCAGAGAAAGACAAGGTTCACCCCTCCACTTT. Translated: CATSRERQGSPLHF.